Listed below are T cell receptor beta chains from one sample, sequenced in a study of blood T cell repertoires in COVID-19. Profiled with immunoSEQ multiplex PCR; TCRdb holds only in-frame clones, not every one. The sample records about 26,000 clones, 60% to 85% being singletons. Material for sequencing was peripheral blood. Receptor source: a man older than 75 with active or convalescent COVID-19. CDR3s leave out the opening cysteine and the closing phenylalanine or tryptophan. The D gene is left open where the match is weak.

V: TRBV5-1; D: .; J: TRBJ1-2; CDR3: ASSYGANYGYT
V: TRBV2; D: .; J: TRBJ1-2; CDR3: ASGRGGSGGYT
V: TRBV7-6; D: TRBD1; J: TRBJ2-7; CDR3: ASSIGDRGYEQY
V: TRBV28; D: .; J: TRBJ1-6; CDR3: ASSQGPTIYNSPLH
V: TRBV27; D: TRBD1; J: TRBJ2-7; CDR3: ASSLSGTGKYEQY
V: TRBV27; D: TRBD2; J: TRBJ2-2; CDR3: ASSTGLASGELF
V: TRBV6-4; D: TRBD2; J: TRBJ2-3; CDR3: ASSKTSGSTDTQY
V: TRBV29-1; D: TRBD2; J: TRBJ2-1; CDR3: SVFGGSSSYNEQF
V: TRBV12-3/TRBV12-4; D: TRBD2; J: TRBJ2-1; CDR3: ASRLADNEQF
V: TRBV6-5; D: .; J: TRBJ1-4; CDR3: ASSLTGRGEKLF
V: TRBV9; D: .; J: TRBJ1-2; CDR3: ASSPSGGNGYT
V: TRBV7-5; D: .; J: TRBJ2-7; CDR3: ARSGGQGLYEQY
V: TRBV2; D: .; J: TRBJ1-5; CDR3: ASMGRGSRQPQH
V: TRBV24-1; D: TRBD2; J: TRBJ2-1; CDR3: ATSDLQGLAGERRWEQF
V: TRBV12-3/TRBV12-4; D: .; J: TRBJ1-2; CDR3: ASSLDRGYGYT
V: TRBV27; D: TRBD1; J: TRBJ1-1; CDR3: ASKPFLDRGPTTEAF
V: TRBV5-4; D: TRBD1; J: TRBJ2-2; CDR3: ASSLQGAFTGELF
V: TRBV7-9; D: .; J: TRBJ2-7; CDR3: ASSPPGSSAYEQY
V: TRBV19; D: .; J: TRBJ2-7; CDR3: ASSPTSSGSYEQY
V: TRBV2; D: .; J: TRBJ1-1; CDR3: ASIPGGGLNTEAF
V: TRBV4-3; D: TRBD2; J: TRBJ2-3; CDR3: ASSQDLVRTSGGREDTQY
V: TRBV5-6; D: .; J: TRBJ2-7; CDR3: ASSFKGSPYEQY
V: TRBV28; D: .; J: TRBJ1-1; CDR3: ASSSPRGGTEAF
V: TRBV9; D: TRBD1; J: TRBJ1-5; CDR3: ASSPTGGGFQPQH
V: TRBV3-1/TRBV3-2; D: TRBD2; J: TRBJ2-3; CDR3: ASSPGTSGNTDTQY
V: TRBV19; D: .; J: TRBJ1-5; CDR3: ASSIYILGSGFFQPQH
V: TRBV6-2/TRBV6-3; D: .; J: TRBJ1-6; CDR3: ASSYYLRDSYNSPLH
V: TRBV5-1; D: TRBD1; J: TRBJ1-4; CDR3: ASSGTGETNEKLF
V: TRBV11-2; D: .; J: TRBJ1-1; CDR3: ASRIRGFVNTEAF
V: TRBV7-9; D: .; J: TRBJ2-1; CDR3: ASSSVGGGSEQF
V: TRBV2; D: TRBD2; J: TRBJ2-5; CDR3: ASGAGGQETQY
V: TRBV7-9; D: .; J: TRBJ2-3; CDR3: ASTRTETDTQY
V: TRBV5-4; D: .; J: TRBJ2-7; CDR3: ASSSTLQARGEQY
V: TRBV6-5; D: .; J: TRBJ2-1; CDR3: ASSYVDPGSNEQF
V: TRBV11-2; D: TRBD1; J: TRBJ1-5; CDR3: ASSLDDRANQPQH
V: TRBV5-1; D: .; J: TRBJ1-4; CDR3: ASTWTLPREKLF
V: TRBV5-8; D: TRBD2; J: TRBJ2-5; CDR3: ASSLGAGADQETQY
V: TRBV18; D: TRBD1; J: TRBJ2-7; CDR3: ASSRQGSYEQY
V: TRBV18; D: .; J: TRBJ2-7; CDR3: ASSPKTNYEQY